This is a list of T cell receptor beta chains from one sample in a study of T cell repertoires in cytomegalovirus infection. Their specific antigens are unknown. TCRdb fed the reads into MiXCR, producing one record per CDR3 protein. Of roughly 280,000 distinct CDR3 sequences listed, approximately 22% are singletons. Sequencing used cultured PBMCs, obtained from culture after CMV antigen stimulation. These receptors all come from a human donor in good health (CMV status not recorded). Some clones in this sample may be carry-over from other donors' samples. Each CDR3 is given with its conserved first and last residue. Fields, in order: clone size, V gene, D gene, J gene, CDR3 protein, CDR3 DNA. A D gene is named only where the DNA matches it firmly. Clone size is given for some rows only: seen once, a few or many times, or a class if the clone is expanded.

-	TRBV29-1	-	TRBJ2-1	CSVVGDRSVINEQFF	TGCAGCGTTGTTGGGGATCGGAGCGTAATCAATGAGCAGTTCTTC
many	TRBV7-2	TRBD1	TRBJ2-3	CASSHGTASTDTQYF	TGTGCCAGCAGCCACGGGACAGCTAGCACAGATACGCAGTATTTT
many	TRBV11-3	-	TRBJ2-2	CASSQGWGGPNTGELFF	TGTGCCAGCAGCCAGGGCTGGGGGGGCCCGAACACCGGGGAGCTGTTTTTT
-	TRBV12-3/TRBV12-4	-	TRBJ2-1	CASRTIQNYNEQFF	TGTGCCAGCAGAACAATACAGAACTACAATGAGCAGTTCTTC
-	TRBV12-3/TRBV12-4	TRBD1	TRBJ1-2	CASSTLRQGSYGYTF	TGTGCCAGCAGCACCCTTAGACAGGGGTCGTATGGCTACACCTTC
-	TRBV19	-	TRBJ2-7	CASSSLGAYEQYF	TGTGCCAGTAGTTCTCTAGGGGCCTACGAGCAGTACTTC
-	TRBV5-1	TRBD1	TRBJ1-5	CASSTGDGNQPQHF	TGCGCCAGCAGCACAGGGGATGGCAATCAGCCCCAGCATTTT
-	TRBV19	-	TRBJ2-1	CASSDPGQGAHEQFF	TGTGCCAGTAGTGATCCTGGCCAGGGAGCGCATGAGCAGTTCTTC
many	TRBV4-3	TRBD1	TRBJ1-5	CASSQDYGRGPLQPQHF	TGCGCCAGCAGCCAAGATTATGGCAGGGGGCCGCTTCAGCCCCAGCATTTT
many	TRBV4-2	TRBD2	TRBJ2-2	CASSDGRLAGELFF	TGTGCCAGCAGTGACGGGAGGTTAGCCGGGGAGCTGTTTTTT
few	TRBV6-5	-	TRBJ1-2	CASSTGTNYGYTF	TGTGCCAGCAGCACCGGGACAAACTATGGCTACACCTTC
many	TRBV7-9	-	TRBJ2-7	CASSFPGGQGGSYEQYF	TGTGCCAGCAGCTTCCCGGGGGGCCAGGGGGGATCCTACGAGCAGTACTTC
many	TRBV7-2	-	TRBJ1-6	CASSQSGVLSSPLHF	TGTGCCAGCAGCCAATCCGGGGTATTGAGCTCACCCCTCCACTTT
few	TRBV6-1	TRBD1	TRBJ1-2	CASNRDSGVTF	TGTGCCAGCAACCGGGACAGCGGGGTAACCTTC
-	TRBV7-9	-	TRBJ2-1	CASSLALREINNEQFF	TGTGCCAGCAGCTTAGCGTTACGGGAGATTAACAATGAGCAGTTCTTC
many	TRBV27	-	TRBJ2-7	CASSLLGPGEQYF	TGTGCCAGCAGTTTACTGGGACCGGGGGAGCAGTACTTC
-	TRBV7-9	-	TRBJ1-1	CASSLAGLMNTEAFF	TGTGCCAGCAGCTTAGCAGGGCTCATGAACACTGAAGCTTTCTTT
many	TRBV19	-	TRBJ2-1	CASSIRSDSGLSDYNEQFF	TGTGCCAGTAGTATAAGGTCGGACAGCGGGTTGTCCGACTACAATGAGCAGTTCTTC
many	TRBV7-2	-	TRBJ2-5	CASSPRQYQETQYF	TGTGCCAGCAGCCCTCGACAGTACCAAGAGACCCAGTACTTC
-	TRBV19	-	TRBJ2-5	CASSIRPPNGETQYF	TGTGCCAGTAGTATACGGCCTCCAAATGGCGAGACCCAGTACTTC
few	TRBV7-2	-	TRBJ1-1	CASSPGAQRVMNTEAFF	TGTGCCAGCAGCCCCGGAGCCCAGAGGGTCATGAACACTGAAGCTTTCTTT
-	TRBV9	TRBD1	TRBJ1-1	CASRKGANTEAFF	TGTGCCAGCAGGAAGGGGGCTAACACTGAAGCTTTCTTT
many	TRBV7-2	-	TRBJ1-1	CASSPSGNTEAFF	TGTGCCAGCAGCCCCTCAGGGAACACTGAAGCTTTCTTT
many	TRBV12-3/TRBV12-4	TRBD1	TRBJ2-2	CASSLGQGNTGELFF	TGTGCCAGCAGTTTGGGACAGGGGAACACCGGGGAGCTGTTTTTT
-	TRBV29-1	TRBD1	TRBJ1-1	CSSTRDRVTEAFF	TGCAGCTCTACCAGAGACAGGGTGACCGAAGCTTTCTTT
few	TRBV28	-	TRBJ1-1	CASSPIGRGNTEAFF	TGTGCCAGCAGCCCAATCGGCAGGGGGAACACTGAAGCTTTCTTT
few	TRBV19	-	TRBJ2-1	CASQFGGNEQFF	TGTGCCTCCCAATTCGGGGGCAATGAGCAGTTCTTC
many	TRBV12-3/TRBV12-4	TRBD2	TRBJ2-1	CASTPSGGRRNEQFF	TGTGCCAGCACTCCGTCGGGAGGGCGTAGGAATGAGCAGTTCTTC
-	TRBV4-3	TRBD1	TRBJ2-3	CASSQDGQAATDTQYF	TGCGCCAGCAGCCAAGACGGACAGGCAGCCACAGATACGCAGTATTTT
-	TRBV3-1	-	TRBJ1-1	CASSQDRDRGTTEAFF	TGTGCCAGCAGCCAAGACAGGGACCGCGGTACGACTGAAGCTTTCTTT
-	TRBV4-3	TRBD2	TRBJ2-1	CASSQDDPLTSGSNNEQFF	TGCGCCAGCAGCCAAGACGACCCCCTGACTAGCGGGAGTAACAATGAGCAGTTCTTC
many	TRBV7-2	-	TRBJ1-5	CASSLSNSNQPQHF	TGTGCCAGCAGCTTATCCAATAGCAATCAGCCCCAGCATTTT
-	TRBV7-2	-	TRBJ2-5	CASSLGNSASQETQYF	TGTGCCAGCAGCTTAGGGAACTCGGCTAGCCAAGAGACCCAGTACTTC
-	TRBV7-9	TRBD1	TRBJ1-2	CASSYTTGGYGGYTF	TGTGCCAGCAGCTATACGACAGGGGGCTATGGAGGCTACACCTTC
-	TRBV7-2	-	TRBJ2-4	CASSTGAKNIQYF	TGTGCCAGCAGCACAGGGGCCAAAAACATTCAGTACTTC
-	TRBV6-5	-	TRBJ2-2	CASSYLAANTGELFF	TGTGCCAGCAGTTACCTGGCGGCGAACACCGGGGAGCTGTTTTTT